The entry that follows covers one TCR beta chain sequence. CDR3 size: 14 residues. The V gene's germline CDR1 is SNHLY and CDR2 FYNNEI. The ends were cut back, 2 bases at V and 4 bases at J, with 9 bases in the middle. TCRdb's table, derived via immunoSEQ multiplex PCR, lists solely in-frame clones and lacks some. The table has 120,000 or so clones, over 75% seen once. The entry originates in a study of blood T cell repertoires in COVID-19. About the study: Nucleic acid was either cDNA or gDNA, and it came from T cells, B-cell-depleted T cells, or PBMCs.

The TCR originated in a man aged 50-60 years with acute or convalescent COVID-19. This chain links TRBV2 with TRBJ1-3; D is unclear. Specimen: peripheral blood. The CDR3 reads CASSERRTGNTIYF. CDR3 nucleotides: TGTGCCAGCAGTGAACGGAGGACGGGAAACACCATATATTTT.